This T cell receptor beta chain was identified during a study of cytomegalovirus exposure and HLA in healthy donors (dated by TCRdb to about 2017). Notes on the research overall: According to an earlier analysis of a few hundred of the donors, about 179 million T cells yielded 95 million to 140 million unique TCR beta sequences and around 280 Gb of sequence data. In the later analysis, no new phenotypic data were used to find candidate immune exposures; instead, reliance was placed on TCR beta sequences and their occurrence across donors. The study was designed to test whether signatures of past pathogen exposure could be identified by cataloging public T cell receptors. About five DR-DQ haplotypes were handled as single units for association and clustering, since linkage in the cohort was strong. Donor age, sex, ethnicity and CMV serostatus were compiled together with the repertoire data. The number of typed donors differed by locus: about 620-640 for A, B, C, DRB1 and DQB1; roughly 510 for DQA1; 606 for DPA1; and 450 to 480 for DPB1. All discovery cohort repertoires had been generated on a single sequencing platform. A separate validation cohort of about 110 different subjects was used in addition to the roughly 700-subject first cohort. An earlier analysis of several hundred of the donors applied high-throughput TCR beta sequencing to assess whether each TCR beta V gene segment acted as functional or pseudogenic. The study combined high-throughput TCR immunosequencing, statistical association of individual TCRs with disease status, and machine learning to predict cytomegalovirus infection status. Class I and class II HLA loci were covered by the typing at four-digit resolution. Among 350 to 400 genotyped donors of the cohort, an average of around 240,000 unique TCR beta nucleotide sequences were sequenced per donor, roughly a sixth of them non-productive. A later genetic analysis took genome-wide SNP genotypes for about three fifths of the roughly 700 donors and used that subset as a discovery cohort. A later analysis re-analyzed previously published TCR beta repertoires from approximately 670 donors and added high-resolution HLA genotyping to study TCR occurrence patterns. An early release that covered 500 to 800 HLA-typed donors contained 250 to 350 gigabases of sequencing data and tens of millions of unique TCR sequences. Of the approximately 400 genotyped donors, roughly 85% fell in the genetic ancestry cluster associated with self-reported Caucasian donors. The study profiled the T cell repertoires of 500 to 800 subjects by immunosequencing and related them to cytomegalovirus serostatus. The full study reports these points: The study gave a list of under 200 TCR beta chains associated with cytomegalovirus. Correlated functional status among segregating V segments might reflect linkage disequilibrium, but an unknown experimental factor could not be ruled out. A later genetic analysis associated a missense DCLRE1C variant with V-gene and J-gene trimming of TCR beta chains, and an independent cohort replicated the association. Because some donors lacked HLA typing at each locus, the association tests relied only on the typed subset. In vitro tests confirmed that a few of the cytomegalovirus-associated TCR beta chains recognize cytomegalovirus antigens. Specific HLA alleles were associated with about 17,000 TCR beta sequences at a false discovery rate of 0.05 in a later analysis. The presence/absence analyses assumed that sequencing depth was roughly uniform across donors, and that assumption may not be true. In a later analysis, HLA-associated TCR beta chains were found to be more clonally expanded and to have lower generation probabilities than equally common non-associated chains. Across donors, most TCR sequences were observed very rarely, whereas some public TCRs were present in many individuals. A further reported finding was that TCR beta sequences accurately predicted the HLA-A and HLA-B alleles for most subjects in the first cohort. A cluster of highly shared sequence variants was judged likely to be a technical artifact of the sequencing pipeline. In both the original and validation cohorts, the classifier was reported to diagnose cytomegalovirus status with high specificity and sensitivity. According to a later genetic analysis, donors in an Asian-associated ancestry cluster had fewer N-insertions in productive TCRs than the approximately 700-donor mean. The cohort was sequenced for TCR beta chains only, and without alpha or paired-chain data the features that could be detected were limited. Because counts were too low, 15 to 20 rarely observed V segments, including chromosome 9 orphons, were excluded from the earlier analysis of 500 to 700 of the donors. In a later analysis, the rate of TCR association differed among HLA loci, with DRB1 alleles having the most associated TCRs and HLA-C alleles having the fewest. A later analysis reported that several top co-occurrence clusters appeared linked to parvovirus B19, influenza, CMV and Epstein-Barr virus. For the cohort, immune exposure information was limited to CMV serostatus. According to a later analysis, most CMV-associated TCR beta chains appeared to be HLA-restricted, and the HLA associations seemed to be driven largely by CMV exposure. Some IMGT-functional V segments, including TRBV6-2 and TRBV6-3, could not be told apart with the 87-base-pair reads, so those segments were excluded. The authors suggested that the approach could potentially be generalized to other disease states and immunological phenotypes. When HLA alleles, especially DR and DQ, strongly co-occurred, attributing TCR associations to individual alleles was difficult. An earlier analysis of some 590 of the donors showed that most TCR beta V segments appeared in productive rearrangements either about 87% or about 30% of the time, which broadly matched IMGT annotations.

The library relied on the immunoSEQ multiplex PCR assay. For the multiplex PCR, a mixture combining 60 forward primers for TCR Vbeta segments and 13 reverse primers for TCR Jbeta segments was used. Amplification of the CDR3 region of rearranged TCR beta genes was performed with a multiplex PCR assay on genomic DNA. The Illumina HiSeq System was used to sequence the amplified TCR beta libraries as 87-base-pair reads. In the paper's pipeline: Across the 700 or so repertoires, a later analysis counted tens of millions of unique TCR beta chains, some 11 million of which were shared by at least two donors. Raw reads were error-corrected and collapsed into unique sequences with a nearest-neighbor algorithm that merged closely related sequences to remove PCR and sequencing errors. V, D and J gene segments were assigned by aligning CDR3 sequences to IMGT reference sequences. For a sequence to be retained, at least a six-nucleotide match to both a V gene segment and a J gene segment was required. Rearrangements were classified as productive when the CDR3 lacked stop codons and remained in frame with V and J, and all other rearrangements were classified as non-productive. Following IMGT convention, CDR3 was defined as the stretch from the second conserved V-encoded cysteine up to the conserved J-encoded phenylalanine. In an earlier analysis of more than 550 of the donors, sequences lacking an unambiguous match to a single V gene segment were excluded. An earlier analysis of 587 of the donors classified V segments as functional when productive rearrangements were above 56.7% and as segregating when the standard deviation between donors was above 5%. To diagnose cytomegalovirus status from the catalog of TCR beta chain sequences, a statistical classification framework was built. In a later analysis, V and J genes were assigned by comparing TCR nucleotide sequences against IMGT/GENE-DB human TR gene sequences. The TCRdist pipeline was used in a later analysis to assign CDR3 sequences and most-parsimonious VDJ recombination scenarios. In a later analysis, every TCR beta chain was defined by the combination of its CDR3 amino acid sequence and its V-gene family, and reads without a unique V-gene family were dropped. In a later analysis, approximately 640 highly shared, low-generation-probability nucleotide sequences were removed to address suspected cross-contamination and a sequencing artifact. For each public chain, a later analysis derived a clonal expansion index from normalized ranks of inferred template counts within each repertoire. A later analysis computed generation probabilities with a VDJ recombination model fitted to out-of-frame rearrangements, and checked the results against IGoR. In a later analysis, hypergeometric tests were used to score TCR-TCR, TCR-HLA and TCR-CMV co-occurrence, with a repertoire-size bias correction applied to TCR pairs. A later analysis estimated false discovery rates by permuting HLA or CMV assignments 20 times. A later analysis grouped co-occurring TCRs with DBSCAN, adding TCRdist sequence similarity when clustering within HLA-allele-positive subsets. Repertoires with fewer than 30,000 or more than 120,000 public chains were left out of co-occurrence clustering, as were four to six repertoires with anomalous nucleotide sharing. TCRdb retrieved this table from immuneACCESS and kept in-frame rearrangements only. Not all clones are present; in checked studies, unresolved V genes account for under half, and no reason is known for the remainder. From that table come the V and J calls and clone size; the DNA was used to work out D and trimming. The sample table contains 150,000 to 200,000 clones; only one count was recorded for 80% of them. The ten most abundant clones make up about 1.1% of the sample.

As to this clone: It has no known antigen specificity. The record has no base qualities; no much larger clone is one base away.

The CDR1 and CDR2 encoded by the germline V gene (reference sequence) are MNHEY and SMNVEV. The CDR3 numbers 14 residues from cysteine through phenylalanine. The kept DNA is CDR3 alone, 42 bases in frame from the first base. V lost 5 bases and J lost 6 bases, and the count of bases not matched to a germline gene is 7. The cohort consisted of 600 or so healthy bone marrow donors. At the time of sampling, all cohort members were nominally healthy, though unrecorded immune exposures were likely present. The donor was CMV seronegative and belonged to the group of 350 or so seronegative cohort members. Every donor gave a peripheral blood sample, and the peripheral blood mononuclear cells from that sample were used for TCR beta sequencing. Genomic DNA extraction from the blood cell samples was performed with the Qiagen DNeasy Blood Extraction Kit.

The sample consisted of PBMCs. The sequence was collected from a woman in her thirties or forties in good health and CMV-seronegative. The rearranged segments are TRBV27 and TRBJ2-1; 7 bases in between match TRBD2. The CDR3 has the sequence CASSERDPSNEQFF. The sequenced DNA is TGTGCCAGCAGTGAGCGGGATCCAAGCAATGAGCAGTTCTTC.